This TCR beta chain was identified during a study of blood T cell repertoires in COVID-19. Whole-study context: Specimens from acute and convalescent COVID-19 originated in the United States, Italy and Spain. T cells, B-cell-depleted T cells, or PBMCs provided the cDNA or gDNA that served as material.

Germline V lookup: CDR1 MGHRA, CDR2 YSYEKL. With 1 base removed from V and 5 bases from J, the gap between germline ends came to 15 bases. The CDR3 runs to 16 residues. Authors' data handling: Amplifying reference gene primers gave estimates of nucleated cell counts. The protocol was immunoSEQ multiplex PCR, while the TCRdb copy is restricted to in-frame clones and leaves out a portion. The DNA was the basis for D and trimming; V, J and clone size are from that table. The profile shows tens of thousands of clones, over 70% of them singletons. This TCR came from a human donor in a cohort sampled during active COVID-19. What was sequenced was peripheral blood. The genes are TRBV4-1 and TRBJ2-1; possible D gene TRBD2, 6 bases. The CDR3 DNA sequence: TGCGCCAGCAGCCAAGCGGAGGGAAGGGTCGACAATGAGCAGTTCTTC. This sequence encodes CASSQAEGRVDNEQFF.